These T cell receptor beta chains were read from a single sample in a study of T cell responses to AZD1222 COVID-19 vaccine. Some clones are missing from TCRdb's copy, which holds only in-frame ones; the method was immunoSEQ multiplex PCR. The sample shows about 100,000 clones, about 82% of them seen only once. Specimen: peripheral blood, collected on day 0 of AZD1222 vaccination. These receptors were collected from an adult in good health. Each CDR3 is given with its conserved first and last residue. D genes are given only for firm matches. The size of a clone is reported for some rows only, either as once, few or many, or as a class for expanded clones.

DNA,CDR3,J,V,length,D,size
TGCGCCAGCAGCTTGGCCGGGCAGGGGAGGTATGGCTACACCTTC,CASSLAGQGRYGYTF,TRBJ1-2,TRBV5-1,15,-,-
TGTGCCAGCAGTGACGACAGGGATGGAGACAATGAGCAGTTCTTC,CASSDDRDGDNEQFF,TRBJ2-1,TRBV25-1,15,TRBD1,-
TGCGCCAGCAGCCAAGATAGCGGGGAGCGGGGCTACACCTTC,CASSQDSGERGYTF,TRBJ1-2,TRBV4-3,14,-,-
TGTGCCAGCAGCCCTTCTGGGACAGGGCAGGACGAGCAGTACTTC,CASSPSGTGQDEQYF,TRBJ2-7,TRBV5-5,15,TRBD1,-
TGCAGCGTGGGACGGTCGCCGGGAGGCTACACCTTC,CSVGRSPGGYTF,TRBJ1-2,TRBV29-1,12,-,-
TGTGCCAGTAGTCCATCCCCCCGTGCAGGGGACTCCTACGAGCAGTACTTC,CASSPSPRAGDSYEQYF,TRBJ2-7,TRBV19,17,-,-
TGTGCCAGCAGTCTCCCTAGGACAGGGGGTAGAAACACCATATATTTT,CASSLPRTGGRNTIYF,TRBJ1-3,TRBV28,16,TRBD1,-
TGCGCCAGCAGGGGGACACTCAATCAGCCCCAGCATTTT,CASRGTLNQPQHF,TRBJ1-5,TRBV5-1,13,-,-
TGTGCCAGCAGGCTTACAGGGGGCCACGATGGCTACACCTTC,CASRLTGGHDGYTF,TRBJ1-2,TRBV6-5,14,TRBD1,once
TGTGCCAGCAGCTTACAGAAGGGGCCGAACACTGAAGCTTTCTTT,CASSLQKGPNTEAFF,TRBJ1-1,TRBV7-2,15,-,few
TGCGCCAGCAGCTTGGCGGCTGAGCAGTTCTTC,CASSLAAEQFF,TRBJ2-1,TRBV5-1,11,-,once
TGTGCCAGCAGCGCGGGACAGAACAATGAAAAACTGTTTTTT,CASSAGQNNEKLFF,TRBJ1-4,TRBV9,14,TRBD1,-
TGTGCCAGCAGTTCCCACGTGGGGGGCAATGAGCAGTTCTTC,CASSSHVGGNEQFF,TRBJ2-1,TRBV6-5,14,-,-
TGCGCCAGCAGCCAAGGCAGGGGAGCCGGTCGAGAGACCCAGTACTTC,CASSQGRGAGRETQYF,TRBJ2-5,TRBV4-1,16,-,-
TGTGCCAGCAGCCAAGTCAGCAGGGCACATGGCTACACCTTC,CASSQVSRAHGYTF,TRBJ1-2,TRBV3-1/TRBV3-2,14,-,-
TGTGCCAGCAGCCAAGCCGACCCGGAGACCCAGTACTTC,CASSQADPETQYF,TRBJ2-5,TRBV3-1/TRBV3-2,13,-,-